Listed here are 3 T cell receptor beta chains from one sample, sequenced in a study of blood T cell repertoires in COVID-19. Assay used: immunoSEQ multiplex PCR; TCRdb lists only in-frame clones, some missing. This sample has about 250,000 clones; around 88% occur once, and the top ten carry approximately 5.9%. The specimen sequenced was peripheral blood. These receptors originate from a man older than 75 with acute or convalescent COVID-19.

As DNA, the CDR3 is TGTGCCAGCAGCCTCTTACAGGGGGACACCATATATTTT. Amino acids: CASSLLQGDTIYF. The chain has TRBV14 and TRBJ1-3; 8 positions agree with TRBD1. V lost 4 bases, J lost 8 bases, and 4 bases stayed unmatched. Germline lookup yields CDR1 SGHDN and CDR2 FVKESK. This CDR3 comprises 13 residues.

The count of this clone is one. The V and J genes are TRBV6-2 or TRBV6-3 and TRBJ1-5; no clear D gene. V lost 2 bases, J lost 5 bases, and 13 bases lay in between. The CDR3 runs 15 residues. CDR1 is MNHEY, CDR2 SVGEGT, per germline. The CDR3 sequence is CASSYPQNSHQPQHF. CDR3 nucleotides: TGTGCCAGCAGTTACCCACAGAACTCCCATCAGCCCCAGCATTTT.

The chain recombines TRBV6-1 with TRBJ2-2; the D gene is possibly TRBD2 (5 bases). The ends were cut back, 2 bases at V and 5 bases at J, with 18 bases in the middle. The CDR3 runs to 17 residues. Germline V gene lookup returns CDR1 MNHNS and CDR2 SASEGT. The CDR3 nucleotides are TGTGCCAGCAGTGAACGGAGGTTGGCGGCGGGTACCGGGGAGCTGTTTTTT. This codes for CASSERRLAAGTGELFF.